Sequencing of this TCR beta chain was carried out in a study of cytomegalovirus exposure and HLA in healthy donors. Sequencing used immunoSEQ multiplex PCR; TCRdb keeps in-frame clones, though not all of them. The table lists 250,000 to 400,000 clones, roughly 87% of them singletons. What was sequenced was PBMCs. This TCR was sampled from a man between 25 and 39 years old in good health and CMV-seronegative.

The CDR3 region has the DNA TGCGCCAGCAGCTTGGGAGCGGGGCCCCTCACAGATACGCAGTATTTT. It is translated as CASSLGAGPLTDTQYF. This rearrangement joins TRBV5-1 to TRBJ2-3; TRBD2 aligns across 7 bases. In germline, CDR1 is SGHRS, CDR2 YFSETQ. Unmatched junction bases numbered 6, after V lost 0 bases and J lost 2 bases. This CDR3 contains 16 residues.